Listed below are T cell receptor beta chains from one sample, sequenced in a study of ipilimumab plus nivolumab after autologous stem cell transplantation. Here immunoSEQ multiplex PCR was the method, and the copy in TCRdb shows in-frame clones only, minus some. The sample yields about 84,000 clones, approximately 86% seen once. The sequenced sample was PBMCs, obtained in a trial of ipilimumab plus nivolumab as post-transplant consolidation. All receptors derive from a male donor with diffuse large B-cell lymphoma. Both conserved end residues are part of each CDR3. Fields, in order: V gene, J gene, clone size, D gene, CDR3 protein, CDR3 DNA. A D gene is named only where the DNA matches it firmly. Where a row states a size, it is once, few, many or the class of an expanded clone; other rows omit it.

>TRBV10-3|TRBJ1-1|few|NA
CAISGANLNTEAFF
TGTGCCATCAGTGGGGCCAATTTGAACACTGAAGCTTTCTTT
>TRBV5-6|TRBJ2-7|NA|NA
CASSLGLIPPYEQYF
TGTGCCAGCAGCTTAGGGCTGATCCCGCCCTACGAGCAGTACTTC
>TRBV9|TRBJ2-1|NA|NA
CASSSRRDNEQFF
TGTGCCAGCAGCTCACGACGGGACAATGAGCAGTTCTTC
>TRBV5-4|TRBJ2-4|NA|NA
CASSSGGGNLQYF
TGTGCCAGCAGTTCAGGAGGGGGAAACCTTCAGTACTTC
>TRBV19|TRBJ2-3|NA|NA
CASRLGLTDTQYF
TGTGCCAGTAGACTGGGGCTCACAGATACGCAGTATTTT
>TRBV29-1|TRBJ2-6|NA|NA
CSVEDLNRGANVLTF
TGCAGCGTTGAAGATCTTAATCGTGGGGCCAACGTCCTGACTTTC
>TRBV7-8|TRBJ1-1|NA|NA
CASSERDFLGTEAFF
TGTGCCAGCAGTGAACGGGACTTTTTGGGCACTGAAGCTTTCTTT
>TRBV7-9|TRBJ2-7|NA|NA
CASSQGLAITYEQYF
TGTGCCAGCAGCCAAGGTCTAGCGATTACCTACGAGCAGTACTTC
>TRBV5-1|TRBJ2-7|NA|TRBD1
CASSLALGTGYEQYF
TGCGCCAGCAGCTTGGCACTCGGGACAGGGTACGAGCAGTACTTC
>TRBV19|TRBJ2-2|medium-sized|NA
CASSFGSQGTGELFF
TGTGCCAGTAGTTTTGGGAGCCAGGGCACCGGGGAGCTGTTTTTT
>TRBV6-1|TRBJ1-3|NA|TRBD1
CASSGTGTGKGNTIYF
TGTGCCAGCAGTGGGACCGGGACAGGGAAAGGAAACACCATATATTTT